Listed here are 27 T cell receptor beta chains from one sample, sequenced in a study of cytomegalovirus exposure and HLA in healthy donors. The PCR had 60 Vbeta and 13 Jbeta primers. Sequencing used immunoSEQ multiplex PCR; TCRdb keeps in-frame clones, though not all of them. The sample yields approximately 160,000 clones, 68% seen once. Sequencing was done on a sample of PBMCs. These receptor sequences come from a man aged 45-60 years in good health and CMV-seronegative.

The chain uses TRBV5-4 and TRBJ1-1, with 7 bases matching TRBD1. The CDR3 sequence is 13 residues long. J lost 5 bases, V lost 3 bases, and 4 bases had no gene match. Germline V CDR1 and CDR2: SGHNT, YYREEE (reference sequence). For the CDR3, the DNA is TGTGCCAGCAGCTGGCAGGGGGGTACTGAAGCTTTCTTT. Translation: CASSWQGGTEAFF.

In this sample, this clone turned up a few times. The V and J genes are TRBV5-1 and TRBJ1-4; D is undetermined. This CDR3 has 15 residues. Germline CDR1 is SGHRS and CDR2 is YFSETQ. Trimming pared 1 base from V and 4 bases from J, leaving 11 bases between. The CDR3 DNA reads as TGCGCCAGCAGCTTGCTGGGGAGTAATAATGAAAAACTGTTTTTT. Translated: CASSLLGSNNEKLFF.

This chain links TRBV11-2 with TRBJ2-5; D may be TRBD1 (5 bases). The CDR3 runs 11 residues. The ends were cut back, 3 bases at V and 9 bases at J, with 8 bases in the middle. Germline V lookup: CDR1 SGHAT, CDR2 FQNNGV. CDR3 residues: CASSLVGPQYF. CDR3 nucleotide sequence: TGTGCCAGCAGCTTGGTGGGGCCCCAGTACTTC.

The chain employs TRBV7-2 and TRBJ2-5, with D maybe TRBD1 (6 bases). CDR3 length: 14 amino acids. The germline V gene encodes CDR1 SGHTA and CDR2 FQGNSA. Trimming cost V 5 bases and J 7 bases, with 17 bases left between them. The CDR3 region is CASSPGASKGTQYF. CDR3 DNA: TGTGCCAGCAGCCCAGGGGCCTCAAAGGGGACCCAGTACTTC.

This clone occurred a few times. The gene calls are TRBV18 and TRBJ2-7; 9 nucleotides match TRBD1. CDR1 and CDR2 from the germline V gene are KGHSH and LQKENI. V shed 3 bases, J shed 6 bases, and the junction held 0 bases outside the gene matches. CDR3 length: 12 amino acids. The CDR3 loop is CASSPDRGEQYF. DNA of the CDR3: TGTGCCAGCTCACCGGACAGGGGCGAGCAGTACTTC. The whole variable domain, filled in from reference TRBV18 and TRBJ2-7, reads NAGVMQNPRHLVRRRGQEARLRCSPMKGHSHVYWYRQLPEEGLKFMVYLQKENIIDESGMPKERFSAEFPKEGPSILRIQQVVRGDSAAYFCASSPDRGEQYFGPGTRLTVT.

V usage is TRBV5-1 and J usage is TRBJ1-1; unclear D gene. V shed 3 bases and J shed 7 bases, with 16 bases lying between them. Per the germline V gene, CDR1 is SGHRS and CDR2 is YFSETQ. This CDR3 spans 14 amino acids. The CDR3 DNA sequence: TGCGCCAGCAGCTCCACTGGGCCTAATGTTGAAGCTTTCTTT. Translating gives CASSSTGPNVEAFF.

This clone is a singleton in its sample. The chain couples TRBV7-8 to TRBJ2-7; D is undetermined. The V gene's germline CDR1 is SGHVS and CDR2 FQNEAQ. This CDR3 has 14 residues. V was shortened by 4 bases and J by 4 bases, with 14 bases between the two germline ends. CDR3 sequence reads: CASSSISGPYEQYF. The DNA of the CDR3 is TGTGCCAGCAGCTCAATTAGTGGGCCGTACGAGCAGTACTTC.

As for this clone: This sample includes further DNA sequences coding for the same CDR3. The genes are TRBV5-1 and TRBJ2-7; 7 positions match TRBD1. This CDR3 has 14 residues. Trimming removed 0 bases from V and 4 bases from J; junction bases left unmatched: 4. Germline-derived CDR1 and CDR2 are SGHRS and YFSETQ. CDR3: CASSLGQGPYEQYF. DNA for the CDR3: TGCGCCAGCAGCTTGGGACAGGGACCTTACGAGCAGTACTTC. Combining the CDR3 with reference TRBV5-1 and TRBJ2-7 gives the whole variable domain KAGVTQTPRYLIKTRGQQVTLSCSPISGHRSVSWYQQTPGQGLQFLFEYFSETQRNKGNFPGRFSGRQFSNSRSEMNVSTLELGDSALYLCASSLGQGPYEQYFGPGTRLTVT.

This clone was found once. The chain links TRBV4-1 to TRBJ2-1; TRBD1 aligns across 7 bases. CDR1 MGHRA and CDR2 YSYEKL come from the germline V gene. The CDR3 sequence is 17 residues long. V was pared by 1 base and J by 7 bases, with 13 bases of the junction left unmatched. The CDR3 loop reads CASSQAPPGTVRNEQFF. DNA for the CDR3: TGCGCCAGCAGCCAAGCTCCTCCCGGGACAGTAAGGAATGAGCAGTTCTTC.

This chain links TRBV19 with TRBJ1-1; D gene ambiguous. V was shortened by 7 bases and J by 5 bases, with 20 bases between the two germline ends. Germline CDR1 LNHDA, CDR2 SQIVND (reference sequence). This CDR3 has 15 amino acids. CDR3 coding DNA: TGTGCCAGTACCCTAGGCCCGGGATTGAGGACTGAAGCTTTCTTT. Amino acids: CASTLGPGLRTEAFF.

This clone has a single count. This rearrangement joins TRBV7-9 to TRBJ2-6; 9 bases agree with TRBD1. The J segment lost 0 bases and the V segment lost 4 bases, leaving 4 bases of the junction unmatched. This CDR3 has 17 amino acids. Germline assignment: CDR1 SEHNR and CDR2 FQNEAQ (reference sequence). This CDR3 reads CASSSTGGTSGANVLTF. The DNA for the CDR3 is TGTGCCAGCAGCTCGACAGGGGGAACCTCTGGGGCCAACGTCCTGACTTTC.

The chain combines TRBV5-1 with TRBJ1-6; D ambiguous. CDR1 and CDR2 (germline): SGHRS, YFSETQ. The ends were cut back, 0 bases at V and 7 bases at J, with 8 bases in the middle. The CDR3 has 14 amino acids. The CDR3 region is CASSLESYNSPLHF. The CDR3 nucleotides read TGCGCCAGCAGCTTGGAGAGCTACAATTCACCCCTCCACTTT.

A few counts support this clone. The chain combines TRBV5-6 with TRBJ1-1; TRBD1 matches 8 bases. The ends lost 0 bases at V and 6 bases at J; junction bases unmatched: 10. This CDR3 is 16 amino acids long. Germline V gene lookup returns CDR1 SGHDT and CDR2 YYEEEE. CDR3 bases: TGTGCCAGCAGCTTGGGGCCCGACAGGGGAGGTTCTGAAGCTTTCTTT. Translating it yields CASSLGPDRGGSEAFF.

This clone was picked up a small number of times. V and J are TRBV11-2 and TRBJ2-7; 8 positions agree with TRBD1. The CDR3 has 14 amino acids. Germline assignment: CDR1 SGHAT and CDR2 FQNNGV. The V and J ends lost 6 bases and 6 bases, in that order; junction bases with no gene match: 10. CDR3 sequence: CASRIATGGIEQYF. CDR3 in DNA: TGTGCCAGCAGGATAGCAACAGGGGGGATCGAGCAGTACTTC.

This clone was seen a few times. The chain joins TRBV5-5 to TRBJ1-2; TRBD1 matches at 11 bases. The V gene's germline CDR1 is SGHKS and CDR2 YYEKEE (reference sequence). The V and J ends lost 0 bases and 5 bases, in that order; junction bases with no gene match: 9. This CDR3 region has 17 residues. The CDR3 here is CASSLASGTGGRYGYTF. The CDR3 DNA reads TGTGCCAGCAGCTTGGCCTCCGGGACAGGGGGACGGTATGGCTACACCTTC.

This clone was seen only once. The J gene is TRBJ2-2, the V gene TRBV5-1; 11 bases are shared with TRBD1. Per the germline V gene, CDR1 is SGHRS and CDR2 is YFSETQ. J was trimmed by 6 bases and V by 2 bases; bases with no gene match: 6. This CDR3 is built from 16 residues. The CDR3 DNA follows: TGCGCCAGCAGCTTACCGGGACAGGGGGGAGCCGGGGAGCTGTTTTTT. It encodes CASSLPGQGGAGELFF.

The chain recombines TRBV9 with TRBJ2-2; tentative D call: TRBD2 (5 bases). The ends were cut back, 4 bases at V and 6 bases at J, with 7 bases in the middle. This CDR3 contains 12 residues. Germline V gene sequence: CDR1 SGDLS, CDR2 YYNGEE. The CDR3 loop is CASSPRAGELFF. The CDR3 nucleotides are TGTGCCAGCAGCCCGCGGGCCGGGGAGCTGTTTTTT.

This clone appeared a few times. This chain uses TRBV7-3 with TRBJ1-2, with D hard to call. The V and J ends lost 5 bases and 6 bases respectively, with 13 bases between them. Germline V lookup: CDR1 SGHTA, CDR2 FQGTGA. The CDR3 is made up of 13 amino acids. In nucleotides, the CDR3 is TGTGCCAGCAGCCCAACACGGGAGGATGGCTACACCTTC. Translation gives CASSPTREDGYTF.

This clone appeared once. The chain uses TRBV5-1 and TRBJ2-5, with 12 bases aligning to TRBD2. The end of the DNA fits TRBJ2-7 better, so the J call may be wrong. The germline V gene has CDR1 SGHRS and CDR2 YFSETQ. The CDR3 contains 15 residues. CDR3 nucleotides: TGCGCCAGCAGCTCCGGACTAGCGGGGACCTACGAGCAGTACTTC. It encodes CASSSGLAGTYEQYF.

The chain has TRBV11-1 and TRBJ1-1; D ambiguous. Germline values: CDR1 SGHAT, CDR2 FQDESV (reference sequence). The V end lost 1 base, the J end lost 1 base, and 4 bases lay between the germline ends. CDR3 length equals 13 residues. CDR3 residues: CASSLEQNTEAFF. The CDR3 bases are TGTGCCAGCAGCTTAGAACAGAACACTGAAGCTTTCTTT.

The chain employs TRBV7-9 and TRBJ1-5, with D maybe TRBD1 (5 bases). This CDR3 is built from 13 residues. Trimming took off 8 bases at V and 3 bases at J, with 11 bases between the two ends. Germline CDR1 and CDR2: SEHNR and FQNEAQ (reference sequence). The chain's CDR3 is CASARVDNQPQHF. CDR3 sequence (DNA): TGTGCCAGCGCCAGGGTAGACAATCAGCCCCAGCATTTT.

The rearrangement joins TRBV1 to TRBJ2-2; TRBD2 is the table's D call, not checked against the DNA. TRBV1 is designated a pseudogene. This CDR3 is built from 17 residues. The CDR3 sequence: CTSSHGLAATETGELFF. CDR3 sequence (DNA): TGCACCAGCAGCCACGGACTAGCGGCCACTGAAACCGGGGAGCTGTTTTTT.

The chain has TRBV4-1 and TRBJ2-2, with 9 bases fitting TRBD2. Germline V gene lookup returns CDR1 MGHRA and CDR2 YSYEKL. The CDR3 covers 16 residues. After removal of 0 bases from V and 6 bases from J, the junction contained 5 bases not matched to a gene. CDR3 sequence (DNA): TGCGCCAGCAGCCAAGAGGGACTAGCCCTCTCCGGGGAGCTGTTTTTT. It yields the protein CASSQEGLALSGELFF.

This sequence joins TRBV20-1 and TRBJ1-5; D is uncertain. The CDR3 contains 11 residues. The germline V gene encodes CDR1 DFQATT and CDR2 SNEGSKA (reference sequence). V dropped 0 bases and J dropped 7 bases, with 4 bases sitting between them. The CDR3: CSAREGQPQHF. In nucleotides, the CDR3 is TGCAGTGCTAGAGAGGGCCAGCCCCAGCATTTT.

This clone was detected only once. The chain is built from TRBV11-2 and TRBJ2-3; 14 bases map to TRBD2. The CDR3 loop spans 16 amino acids. Germline V lookup: CDR1 SGHAT, CDR2 FQNNGV. V lost 5 bases and J lost 7; bases outside the gene matches: 8. The CDR3 DNA reads TGTGCCAGCAGCCCACGGACTAGCGGGGGGACCCATACGCAGTATTTT. Protein sequence: CASSPRTSGGTHTQYF.

This chain links TRBV6-5 with TRBJ2-6; 7 positions match TRBD1. V trimming: 6 bases; J trimming: 3 bases; junction bases outside the gene matches: 5. CDR1 is MNHEY and CDR2 is SVGAGI in the germline V gene. The CDR3 has 15 amino acids. In nucleotides, the CDR3 is TGTGCCAGCAGGCCAGGGGGTTATGGGGCCAACGTCCTGACTTTC. Its translation: CASRPGGYGANVLTF.

The rearrangement uses TRBV5-1 and TRBJ1-1, with D uncertain. Trimming removed 0 bases from V and 0 bases from J, with 6 bases in between. The CDR3 totals 14 residues. The germline V gene encodes CDR1 SGHRS and CDR2 YFSETQ. DNA for the CDR3: TGCGCCAGCAGCTTGGAGCCTATGAACACTGAAGCTTTCTTT. Its translation is CASSLEPMNTEAFF.